This T cell receptor (beta chain) was recovered during a study of blood T cell repertoires in COVID-19. Study-wide context: Donors in the United States, Italy and Spain gave samples during acute or convalescent COVID-19. Sample material is recorded as cDNA or gDNA derived from T cells, B-cell-depleted T cells, or PBMCs.

The CDR3 extends over 13 amino acids. Germline CDR1 ENHRY, CDR2 SYGVKD. V lost 6 bases and J lost 0, with 6 bases in between. Authors' methods: Reference gene primers were amplified, and this amplification served to estimate nucleated cell counts. Using immunoSEQ multiplex PCR, the repertoire was profiled, and TCRdb retains in-frame clones only, with some absent. That table furnishes V, J and clone size, whereas the DNA furnished D and trimming. The sample comprises more than 120,000 clones, around 90% of which are singletons, and 0.8% to 0.95% rests with the top ten. Sequences were obtained from peripheral blood. The TCR sequence derives from a woman in her 50s with acute or convalescent COVID-19. This chain uses TRBV10-3 with TRBJ2-1; no reliable D call. CDR3 region: CAISASSYNEQFF. The CDR3 region has the DNA TGTGCCATCAGCGCGAGCTCCTACAATGAGCAGTTCTTC.